Following are 29 T cell receptor beta chains from one sample sequenced in a study of a mutant IDH1 vaccine in newly diagnosed glioma. Their antigens are not known. Only in-frame clones appear in the TCRdb table, and some are missing; sequencing was by immunoSEQ multiplex PCR. The repertoire has about 50,000 clones, 78% of them found once; the top ten carry approximately 5.2%. The sample's time point: week 5, during vaccination. The study gave 300 ug of mutant IDH1 20-mer peptide per vaccine dose, with topical imiquimod. The sequences come from PBMCs, collected from a glioma patient whose treatment included an IDH1 peptide vaccine. Receptor source: a man aged 50-60 years with glioma.

The chain links TRBV5-6 to TRBJ1-2; 8 positions match TRBD1. The CDR3 runs to 16 residues. CDR1 and CDR2 from the germline V gene are SGHDT and YYEEEE. V was pared by 1 base and J by 3 bases, with 8 bases of the junction left unmatched. In nucleotides, the CDR3 is TGTGCCAGCAGCTTGAGGGGGACAGGAGGCTACTATGGCTACACCTTC. Protein: CASSLRGTGGYYGYTF.

V usage is TRBV4-3 and J usage is TRBJ2-7; tentative D call: TRBD1 (5 bases). Germline V lookup: CDR1 LGHNA, CDR2 YSLEER. Trimming cost V 0 bases and J 3 bases, with 9 bases left between them. This CDR3 is built from 14 residues. The CDR3 region has the DNA TGCGCCAGCAGCCAAGATAATACAGGCTACGAGCAGTACTTC. Translation: CASSQDNTGYEQYF.

V gene TRBV30 combines with J gene TRBJ1-2; TRBD1 aligns across 8 bases. The germline gives CDR1 GTSNPN, CDR2 SVGIG (reference sequence). The CDR3 totals 14 residues. Unmatched junction bases numbered 11, after V lost 5 bases and J lost 6 bases. CDR3 in amino acids: CAWESRQGNNGYTF. In DNA form, the CDR3 reads TGTGCCTGGGAGTCCCGACAGGGGAACAATGGCTACACCTTC.

As DNA, the CDR3 is TGTGCCAGCACCAAAACAAGGGGCGGGGAGCTGTTTTTT. It is translated as CASTKTRGGELFF. The gene calls are TRBV7-3 and TRBJ2-2, with D possibly being TRBD1 (5 bases). The CDR3 has 13 residues. Germline V gene sequence: CDR1 SGHTA, CDR2 FQGTGA. Trimming removed 7 bases at V and 7 bases at J, with 13 bases between.

The chain's CDR3 is CASSLGISMNTEAFF. The CDR3 DNA sequence: TGTGCCAGCAGCTTGGGGATTTCCATGAACACTGAAGCTTTCTTT. The V call is TRBV5-4, the J call TRBJ1-1; no reliable D call. Trimming removed 0 bases at V and 0 bases at J, with 9 bases between. The CDR3 has 15 residues. From germline, CDR1 is SGHNT and CDR2 YYREEE (reference sequence).

This rearrangement joins TRBV30 to TRBJ2-7, with unresolved D. The germline V and J ends were trimmed by 0 bases and 7 bases, with 10 bases remaining between them. The germline gives CDR1 GTSNPN, CDR2 SVGIG (reference sequence). This CDR3 is built from 12 residues. As DNA, the CDR3 is TGTGCCTGGAGTGTCGGGCCTACGGAGCAGTACTTC. This translates into CAWSVGPTEQYF. Full variable domain (rest looked up from reference TRBV30 and TRBJ2-7): SQTIHQWPATLVQPVGSPLSLECTVEGTSNPNLYWYRQAAGRGLQLLFYSVGIGQISSEVPQNLSASRPQDRQFILSSKKLLLSDSGFYLCAWSVGPTEQYFGPGTRLTVT.

V is TRBV5-5 and J is TRBJ1-2; unclear D gene. The CDR3 consists of 14 residues. The germline V gene has CDR1 SGHKS and CDR2 YYEKEE (reference sequence). With 2 bases removed from V and 9 bases from J, the gap between germline ends came to 17 bases. CDR3 region: CASSFNTASASYTF. CDR3 DNA sequence: TGTGCCAGCAGCTTTAATACCGCTTCGGCGAGCTACACCTTC.

The chain joins TRBV7-2 to TRBJ1-2, with 9 bases lining up with TRBD1. V shed 5 bases and J 4 bases; nucleotides not matched to a gene: 8. Germline V lookup: CDR1 SGHTA, CDR2 FQGNSA. This CDR3 comprises 15 residues. This CDR3 reads CASSLGQGTSYGYTF. The CDR3 nucleotides read TGTGCCAGCAGCCTGGGACAGGGAACTTCCTATGGCTACACCTTC.

This clone was seen only once. The V gene is TRBV9, the J gene TRBJ2-7, with D tentatively TRBD1 (6 bases). Germline lookup yields CDR1 SGDLS and CDR2 YYNGEE. The CDR3 covers 14 residues. V dropped 4 bases and J dropped 0 bases, with 11 bases sitting between them. In nucleotides, the CDR3 is TGTGCCAGCAGCTTGCAGGGGAGCTCCTACGAGCAGTACTTC. Translation: CASSLQGSSYEQYF. Using reference TRBV9 and TRBJ2-7 for the parts outside the CDR3, the full variable domain is DSGVTQTPKHLITATGQRVTLRCSPRSGDLSVYWYQQSLDQGLQFLIQYYNGEERAKGNILERFSAQQFPDLHSELNLSSLELGDSALYFCASSLQGSSYEQYFGPGTRLTVT.

For this clone: Its ends do not fully match the called genes, so a read error is possible. The same CDR3 is also encoded by other DNA sequences in this sample. CDR3 sequence: CSVGTDTQYF. CDR3 in DNA: TGCAGCGTTGGCACCGATACGCAGTATTTT. The chain couples TRBV29-1 to TRBJ2-3; D is ambiguous. CDR1 SQVTM and CDR2 ANQGSEA come from the germline V gene. This CDR3 is 10 amino acids long.

This chain's CDR3 is CASSMRLLLPPGLDYEQYF. In DNA, the CDR3 is TGTGCCAGTAGTATGAGGCTCCTGCTCCCTCCGGGACTGGACTACGAGCAGTACTTC. The gene calls are TRBV19 and TRBJ2-7, with D tentatively TRBD2 (6 bases). CDR1 is LNHDA, CDR2 SQIVND, per germline (reference sequence). Between the trimmed V and J ends, which lost 3 bases and 3 bases, there was a span of 27 bases. The CDR3 consists of 19 residues.

This clone came up once. The rearrangement joins TRBV6-1 to TRBJ1-1, with 12 bases lining up with TRBD1. CDR1 and CDR2 (germline): MNHNS, SASEGT. The CDR3 length is 15 residues. V lost 2 bases, J lost 10 bases, and 8 bases stayed unmatched. CDR3 protein: CASSEMGQGAGGAFF. CDR3 bases: TGTGCCAGCAGTGAAATGGGACAGGGGGCGGGCGGAGCTTTCTTT.

The chain combines TRBV27 with TRBJ2-5; 8 bases fit TRBD1. Per germline, CDR1 MNHEY and CDR2 SMNVEV (reference sequence). This CDR3 comprises 15 residues. V lost 2 bases and J lost 3; bases outside the gene matches: 5. The CDR3 DNA sequence: TGTGCCAGCAGTTTACTCCCAGGGGGCGAAGAGACCCAGTACTTC. Translating it yields CASSLLPGGEETQYF.

The J gene is TRBJ1-2, the V gene TRBV28; D unclear. The V end lost 3 bases, the J end lost 3 bases, and 5 bases lay between the germline ends. Germline assignment: CDR1 MDHEN and CDR2 SYDVKM. This CDR3 comprises 12 residues. In DNA, the CDR3 is TGTGCCAGCAGTTTGGCGGACTATGGCTACACCTTC. Amino acids: CASSLADYGYTF.

The J gene is TRBJ2-1, the V gene TRBV7-9; 9 bases map to TRBD2. CDR1 SEHNR and CDR2 FQNEAQ come from the germline V gene (reference sequence). J lost 3 bases, V lost 5 bases, and 5 bases had no gene match. The CDR3 covers 15 residues. In DNA, the CDR3 is TGTGCCAGCAGCACCGGGACTAGCAACTACAATGAGCAGTTCTTC. Protein: CASSTGTSNYNEQFF.

The chain joins TRBV14 to TRBJ1-2; 11 bases are a match to TRBD1. Trimming removed 1 base from V and 8 bases from J; junction bases left unmatched: 12. This CDR3 is 17 amino acids long. CDR1 and CDR2 (germline): SGHDN, FVKESK. The CDR3 sequence is CASSQALPGTGGEGYTF. In DNA, the CDR3 is TGTGCCAGCAGCCAAGCCTTGCCCGGGACAGGGGGTGAGGGCTACACCTTC.

This rearrangement joins TRBV7-9 to TRBJ1-2; D gene ambiguous. Germline loops: CDR1 SEHNR, CDR2 FQNEAQ (reference sequence). This CDR3 region has 14 residues. Between the trimmed V and J ends, which lost 7 bases and 0 bases, there was a span of 12 bases. In DNA, the CDR3 is TGTGCCAGCAACCCCGAGGGTGCTAACTATGGCTACACCTTC. As protein: CASNPEGANYGYTF.

CDR3 residues: CASSYSPQNTEAFF. Here the CDR3 DNA reads TGTGCCAGCAGTTACTCGCCACAGAACACTGAAGCTTTCTTT. The V gene is TRBV6-5, the J gene TRBJ1-1; D is uncertain. Trimming left V 0 bases short and J 1 base short, with 6 bases between. The CDR3 totals 14 residues. Germline lookup yields CDR1 MNHEY and CDR2 SVGAGI.

This clone has just a few counts. The chain links TRBV19 to TRBJ1-5; D is uncertain. The CDR3 extends over 12 amino acids. In germline, CDR1 is LNHDA, CDR2 SQIVND (reference sequence). Trimming shortened V by 8 bases and J by 7 bases, and 12 bases separated the two germline ends. In nucleotides, the CDR3 is TGTGCCAGTGGCTTAGGGCTCCAGCCCCAGCATTTT. Protein product: CASGLGLQPQHF.

Written as DNA, the CDR3 is TGTGCCAGCAGTGGTGACAGCTCGGGGGGGAACACCATATATTTT. Translated, it gives CASSGDSSGGNTIYF. This chain uses TRBV2 with TRBJ1-3; D is perhaps TRBD1 (5 bases). Trimming left V 4 bases short and J 7 bases short, with 17 bases between. Looked up from germline, CDR1 is SNHLY and CDR2 is FYNNEI. The CDR3 runs 15 residues.

The chain employs TRBV9 and TRBJ2-5; the D is unclear. The CDR3 has 13 residues. Germline V lookup: CDR1 SGDLS, CDR2 YYNGEE. V lost 0 bases to trimming and J lost 7 bases, with 10 bases between them. CDR3 residues: CASSVGIFGTQYF. The CDR3 DNA is TGTGCCAGCAGCGTAGGAATCTTTGGGACCCAGTACTTC.

This chain connects TRBV9 to TRBJ1-2; 11 bases are a match to TRBD1. V lost 4 bases, J lost 8 bases, and 10 bases stayed unmatched. Germline V gene sequence: CDR1 SGDLS, CDR2 YYNGEE. The CDR3 is 15 amino acids. The CDR3 nucleotides read TGTGCCAGCAGCCCCGGACAGGGGGCCTTGGGAGGCTACACCTTC. Translation gives CASSPGQGALGGYTF.

This clone showed up just a few times. The rearrangement uses TRBV25-1 and TRBJ1-2; 12 nucleotides align to TRBD1. There are 15 residues in the CDR3. Trimming took 2 bases from V and 7 from J; bases not matched to a gene: 5. CDR1 and CDR2 from the germline V gene are MGHDK and SYGVNS. CDR3 region: CASSEGGTGGSGYTF. The CDR3 DNA is TGTGCCAGCAGTGAAGGAGGGACAGGGGGCTCTGGCTACACCTTC.

Concerning this clone: The junction and the germline gene differ at one end; a read error may be behind it. V gene TRBV5-4 combines with J gene TRBJ1-4; 9 nucleotides line up with TRBD1. Germline V lookup: CDR1 SGHNT, CDR2 YYREEE (reference sequence). The CDR3 spans 12 residues. CDR3 in amino acids: CASSLGDRVAQF. The CDR3 region has the DNA TGTGCCAGCAGCCTAGGGGACAGGGTAGCCCAATTT.

The genes are TRBV6-5 and TRBJ1-2; the D gene is possibly TRBD1 (5 bases). This CDR3 has 11 residues. Germline loops: CDR1 MNHEY, CDR2 SVGAGI. Trimming cost V 10 bases and J 7 bases, with 13 bases left between them. CDR3 DNA sequence: TGTGCCACCGCACAGGATCTTGGCTACACCTTC. It yields the protein CATAQDLGYTF.

J is TRBJ2-7 and V is TRBV5-4, with 8 bases identical to TRBD1. Germline V CDR1 and CDR2: SGHNT, YYREEE (reference sequence). The trim removed 6 bases at V and 2 bases at J, leaving 10 bases unmatched. This CDR3 has 15 residues. CDR3 residues: CASNHRDRPPYEQYF. In DNA, the CDR3 is TGTGCCAGCAATCACCGGGACAGGCCTCCCTACGAGCAGTACTTC.

V is TRBV7-8 and J is TRBJ1-2, with D unresolved. CDR1 and CDR2 (germline): SGHVS, FQNEAQ. The CDR3 has 15 residues. V was trimmed by 4 bases and J by 0 bases, leaving 12 bases between them. The CDR3 DNA reads as TGTGCCAGCAGCTCTGGGAGGGCCGCTAACTATGGCTACACCTTC. Protein: CASSSGRAANYGYTF.

V and J are TRBV29-1 and TRBJ1-4; D ambiguous. Germline assignment: CDR1 SQVTM and CDR2 ANQGSEA. The ends were cut back, 7 bases at V and 1 base at J, with 16 bases in the middle. CDR3 size: 15 residues. CDR3 loop: CSAQRAVGTNEKLFF. In DNA, the CDR3 is TGCAGCGCACAACGGGCGGTTGGAACTAATGAAAAACTGTTTTTT.

This rearrangement joins TRBV13 to TRBJ1-3; 7 nucleotides align to TRBD1. V lost 0 bases and J lost 0; bases outside the gene matches: 2. CDR1 is PRHDT, CDR2 FYEKMQ, per germline (reference sequence). The CDR3 totals 16 residues. The CDR3: CASSLGQGYSGNTIYF. DNA of the CDR3: TGTGCCAGCAGCTTAGGACAGGGGTACTCTGGAAACACCATATATTTT.